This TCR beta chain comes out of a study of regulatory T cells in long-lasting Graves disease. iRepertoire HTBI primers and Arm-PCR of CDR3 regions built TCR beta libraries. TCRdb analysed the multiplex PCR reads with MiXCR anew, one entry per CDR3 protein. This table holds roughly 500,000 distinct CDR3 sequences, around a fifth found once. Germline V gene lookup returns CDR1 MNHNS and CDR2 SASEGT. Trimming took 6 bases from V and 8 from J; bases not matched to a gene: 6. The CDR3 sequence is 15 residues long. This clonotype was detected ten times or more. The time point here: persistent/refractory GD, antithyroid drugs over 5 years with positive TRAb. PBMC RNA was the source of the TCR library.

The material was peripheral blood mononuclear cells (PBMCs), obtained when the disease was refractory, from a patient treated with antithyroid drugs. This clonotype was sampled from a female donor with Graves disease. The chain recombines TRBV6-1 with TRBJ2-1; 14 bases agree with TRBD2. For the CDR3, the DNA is TGTGCCAGCAGGACTAGCGGGGGGGCCAGAGATGAGCAGTTCTTC. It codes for CASRTSGGARDEQFF.